This record concerns one T cell receptor beta chain sequence. This specimen comes from a study of T cell responses to AZD1222 COVID-19 vaccine. Germline trimming cut 5 bases from V and 11 bases from J; bases unmatched to any gene: 13. Germline V lookup: CDR1 KGHDR, CDR2 SFDVKD. The CDR3 runs 14 residues. Method: immunoSEQ multiplex PCR; TCRdb's copy keeps in-frame clones and lacks some. The profile shows 120,000 or so clones, approximately 92% of them singletons. The sequencing here drew on peripheral blood, taken on day 0 of AZD1222 vaccination. The V gene is TRBV24-1, the J gene TRBJ1-1; TRBD1 matches at 7 bases. The sequence came from an adult in good health. The CDR3 reads CATSANKEGARAFF. CDR3 DNA: TGTGCCACCAGTGCTAATAAGGAGGGGGCAAGGGCTTTCTTT.